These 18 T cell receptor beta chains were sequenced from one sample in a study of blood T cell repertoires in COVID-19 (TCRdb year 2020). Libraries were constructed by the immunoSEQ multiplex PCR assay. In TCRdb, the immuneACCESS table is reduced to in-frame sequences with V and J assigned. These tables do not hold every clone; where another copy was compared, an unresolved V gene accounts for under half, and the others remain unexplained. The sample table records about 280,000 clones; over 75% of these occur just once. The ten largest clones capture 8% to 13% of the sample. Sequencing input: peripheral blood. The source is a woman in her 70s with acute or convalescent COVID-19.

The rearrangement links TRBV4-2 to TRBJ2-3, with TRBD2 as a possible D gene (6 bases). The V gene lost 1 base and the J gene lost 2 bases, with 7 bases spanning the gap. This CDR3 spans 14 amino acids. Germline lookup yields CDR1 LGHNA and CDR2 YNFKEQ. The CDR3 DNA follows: TGTGCCAGCAGCCAAGGGACTAACACAGATACGCAGTATTTT. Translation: CASSQGTNTDTQYF.

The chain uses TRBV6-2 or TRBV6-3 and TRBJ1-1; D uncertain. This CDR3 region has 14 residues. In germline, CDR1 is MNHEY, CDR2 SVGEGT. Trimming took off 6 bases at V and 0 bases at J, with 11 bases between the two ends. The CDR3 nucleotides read TGTGCCAGCAGCCTCCTCGACTTGAACACTGAAGCTTTCTTT. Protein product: CASSLLDLNTEAFF.

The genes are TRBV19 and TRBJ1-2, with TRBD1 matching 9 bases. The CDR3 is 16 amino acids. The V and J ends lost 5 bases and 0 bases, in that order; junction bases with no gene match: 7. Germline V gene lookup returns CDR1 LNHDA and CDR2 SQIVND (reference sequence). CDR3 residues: CASSPGQGQTNYGYTF. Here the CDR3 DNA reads TGTGCCAGTAGTCCGGGACAGGGTCAAACTAACTATGGCTACACCTTC.

The CDR3 DNA follows: TGTGCCAGCTGGCCGGGTTACAATGAGCAGTTCTTC. It encodes CASWPGYNEQFF. This chain connects TRBV6-5 to TRBJ2-1; no definite D call. CDR1 and CDR2 from the germline V gene are MNHEY and SVGAGI. V dropped 8 bases and J dropped 4 bases, with 9 bases sitting between them. The CDR3 has 12 residues.

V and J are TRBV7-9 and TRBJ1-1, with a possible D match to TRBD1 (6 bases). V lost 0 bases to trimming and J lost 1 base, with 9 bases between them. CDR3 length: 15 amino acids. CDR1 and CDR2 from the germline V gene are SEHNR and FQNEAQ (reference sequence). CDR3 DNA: TGTGCCAGCAGCTTAGCGTTGGGGGCGAACACTGAAGCTTTCTTT. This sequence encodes CASSLALGANTEAFF.

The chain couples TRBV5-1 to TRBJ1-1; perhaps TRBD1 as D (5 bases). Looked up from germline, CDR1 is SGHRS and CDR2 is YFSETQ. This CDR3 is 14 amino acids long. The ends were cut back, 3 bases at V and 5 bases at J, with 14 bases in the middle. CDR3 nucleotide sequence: TGCGCCAGCAGCTCGACAGCTTTCGGGACTGAAGCTTTCTTT. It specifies CASSSTAFGTEAFF.

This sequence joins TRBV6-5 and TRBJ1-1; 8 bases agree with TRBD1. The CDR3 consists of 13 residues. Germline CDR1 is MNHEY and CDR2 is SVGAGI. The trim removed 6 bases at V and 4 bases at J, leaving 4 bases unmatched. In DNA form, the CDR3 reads TGTGCCAGCAGAGATACAGGGGGCACTGAAGCTTTCTTT. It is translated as CASRDTGGTEAFF.

The CDR3 spells CASINRALMNTEAFF. Here the CDR3 DNA reads TGTGCCAGCATCAACAGGGCGCTCATGAACACTGAAGCTTTCTTT. The rearrangement links TRBV6-5 to TRBJ1-1; D may be TRBD1 (6 bases). The V and J ends lost 7 bases and 0 bases respectively, with 15 bases between them. Germline V gene data show CDR1 as MNHEY and CDR2 as SVGAGI. The CDR3 has 15 amino acids.

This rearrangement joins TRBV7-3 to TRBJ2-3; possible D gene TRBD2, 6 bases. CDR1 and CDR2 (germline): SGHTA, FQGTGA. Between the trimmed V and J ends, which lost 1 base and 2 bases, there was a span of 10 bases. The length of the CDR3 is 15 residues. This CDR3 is CASSLIGGNTDTQYF. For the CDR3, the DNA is TGTGCCAGCAGCTTAATCGGCGGGAACACAGATACGCAGTATTTT.

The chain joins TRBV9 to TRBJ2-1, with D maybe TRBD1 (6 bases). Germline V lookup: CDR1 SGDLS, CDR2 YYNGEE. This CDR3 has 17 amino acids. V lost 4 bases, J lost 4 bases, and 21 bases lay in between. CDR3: CASSRYRVPGKYNEQFF. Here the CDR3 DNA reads TGTGCCAGCAGCAGATACAGGGTCCCCGGAAAATACAATGAGCAGTTCTTC.

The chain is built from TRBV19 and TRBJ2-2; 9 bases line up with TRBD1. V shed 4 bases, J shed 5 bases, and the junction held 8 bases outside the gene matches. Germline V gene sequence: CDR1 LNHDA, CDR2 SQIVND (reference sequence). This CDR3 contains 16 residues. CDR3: CASSTRGTGRTGELFF. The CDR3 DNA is TGTGCCAGTAGTACCCGAGGGACAGGGAGAACCGGGGAGCTGTTTTTT.

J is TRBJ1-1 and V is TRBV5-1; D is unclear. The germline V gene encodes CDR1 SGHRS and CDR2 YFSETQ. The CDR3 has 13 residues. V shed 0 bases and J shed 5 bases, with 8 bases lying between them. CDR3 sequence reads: CASSLGRETEAFF. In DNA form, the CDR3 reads TGCGCCAGCAGCTTGGGGAGGGAAACTGAAGCTTTCTTT.

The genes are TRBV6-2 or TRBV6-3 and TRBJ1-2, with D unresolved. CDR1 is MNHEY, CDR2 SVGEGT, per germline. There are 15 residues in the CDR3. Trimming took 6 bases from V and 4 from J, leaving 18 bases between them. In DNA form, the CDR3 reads TGTGCCAGCAGCGGCACACGGCGGCGCAGCTATGGCTACACCTTC. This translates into CASSGTRRRSYGYTF.

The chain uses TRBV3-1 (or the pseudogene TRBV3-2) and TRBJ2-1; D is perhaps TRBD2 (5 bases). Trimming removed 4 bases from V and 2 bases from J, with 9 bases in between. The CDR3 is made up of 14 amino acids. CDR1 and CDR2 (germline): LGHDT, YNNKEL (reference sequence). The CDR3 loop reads CASSLTGTYNEQFF. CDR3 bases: TGTGCCAGCAGCCTAACCGGGACCTACAATGAGCAGTTCTTC.

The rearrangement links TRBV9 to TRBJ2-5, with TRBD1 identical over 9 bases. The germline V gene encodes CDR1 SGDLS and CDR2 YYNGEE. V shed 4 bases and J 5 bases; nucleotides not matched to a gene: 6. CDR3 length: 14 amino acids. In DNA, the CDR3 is TGTGCCAGCAGCCTGGGGACAGGGCGGGAGACCCAGTACTTC. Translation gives CASSLGTGRETQYF.

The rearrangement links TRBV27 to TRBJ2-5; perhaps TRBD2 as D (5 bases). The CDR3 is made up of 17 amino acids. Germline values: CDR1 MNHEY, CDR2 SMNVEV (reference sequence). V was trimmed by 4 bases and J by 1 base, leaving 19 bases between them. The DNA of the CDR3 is TGTGCCAGCAGTTCCCTTACTAGTGCCCCATTCCAAGAGACCCAGTACTTC. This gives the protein CASSSLTSAPFQETQYF.

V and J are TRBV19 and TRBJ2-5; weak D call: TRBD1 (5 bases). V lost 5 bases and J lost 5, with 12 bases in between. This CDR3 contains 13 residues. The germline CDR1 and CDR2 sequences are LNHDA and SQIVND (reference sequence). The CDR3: CASSSDMGETQYF. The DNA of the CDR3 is TGTGCCAGTAGTTCGGACATGGGGGAGACCCAGTACTTC.

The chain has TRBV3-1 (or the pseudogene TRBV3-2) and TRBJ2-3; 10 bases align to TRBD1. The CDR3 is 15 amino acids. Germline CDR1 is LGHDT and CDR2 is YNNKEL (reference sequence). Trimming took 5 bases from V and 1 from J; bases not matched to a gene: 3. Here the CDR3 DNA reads TGTGCCAGCAGCTGGACAGGGGGGGGCACAGATACGCAGTATTTT. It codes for CASSWTGGGTDTQYF.